These 26 T cell receptor beta chains were sequenced from one sample in a study of blood T cells in healthy people across ages. It was with a sample-barcoded 5' primer and a J-beta primer mix that a second PCR of about 7 to 12 cycles was run. MiXCR, run by TCRdb on the 5' RACE reads, gives a single entry per CDR3 protein. This repertoire shows roughly 2 million distinct CDR3 sequences, about 50% found once; its top ten account for approximately 2%. Material for sequencing was blood. Receptors were obtained from a woman in her thirties or forties in good health.

This chain links TRBV9 with TRBJ1-4; the match to TRBD1 covers 8 bases. CDR1 SGDLS and CDR2 YYNGEE come from the germline V gene. The CDR3 covers 14 residues. Trimming at V came to 2 bases and at J to 8 bases, leaving 5 bases not matched to a gene. CDR3 residues: CASSVGTGAEKLFF. As DNA, the CDR3 is TGTGCCAGCAGCGTCGGGACAGGAGCCGAAAAACTGTTTTTT.

The V gene is TRBV5-1, the J gene TRBJ2-4; a possible D gene is TRBD2 (6 bases). The end of the DNA is better explained by TRBJ2-5, so the J call may be wrong. CDR1 and CDR2 from the germline V gene are SGHRS and YFSETQ. There are 18 residues in the CDR3. CDR3 sequence: CASSLAMAAGPTGGTQYF. DNA of the CDR3: TGCGCCAGCAGCTTGGCCATGGCGGCGGGGCCCACCGGAGGGACCCAGTACTTC.

The CDR3 loop reads CASSQAGLTNEKLFF. The CDR3 DNA sequence: TGCGCCAGCAGCCAAGCGGGGCTCACTAATGAAAAACTGTTTTTT. The chain uses TRBV4-1 and TRBJ1-4, with D possibly being TRBD1 (5 bases). This CDR3 has 15 amino acids. CDR1 and CDR2 (germline): MGHRA, YSYEKL. V shed 1 base and J shed 2 bases, with 8 bases lying between them.

There are a few counts of this clonotype. The genes are TRBV6-2 or TRBV6-3 and TRBJ2-5; TRBD2 matches at 8 bases. The V segment lost 5 bases and the J segment 5 bases; nucleotides outside the gene matches: 13. This CDR3 comprises 16 residues. Germline V lookup: CDR1 MNHEY, CDR2 SVGEGT. CDR3 in DNA: TGTGCCAGCAGTCCCAACCGGCGGGGGGCCGGGGAGACCCAGTACTTC. Amino acid sequence: CASSPNRRGAGETQYF.

The rearrangement joins TRBV5-1 to TRBJ2-3, with no clear D. The CDR3 consists of 15 residues. CDR1 and CDR2 (germline): SGHRS, YFSETQ. Trimming removed 2 bases at V and 0 bases at J, with 10 bases between. The CDR3 DNA is TGCGCCAGCAGCTTTCAGGCCGCTAGCACAGATACGCAGTATTTT. The encoded protein is CASSFQAASTDTQYF.

CDR3: CASSSMDRSTDTQYF. The CDR3 nucleotides are TGTGCCAGCAGCTCTATGGACAGGAGCACAGATACGCAGTATTTT. The rearrangement uses TRBV6-2 or TRBV6-3 and TRBJ2-3, with 7 bases fitting TRBD1. The trim removed 6 bases at V and 0 bases at J, leaving 6 bases unmatched. In germline, CDR1 is MNHEY, CDR2 SVGEGT. The CDR3 contains 15 residues.

The rearrangement links TRBV20-1 to TRBJ2-6; TRBD2 might be the D (5 bases). CDR3 size: 17 residues. Germline CDR1 DFQATT, CDR2 SNEGSKA (reference sequence). Between the trimmed V and J ends, which lost 1 base and 0 bases, there was a span of 13 bases. The CDR3 sequence is CSARVRGMLSGANVLTF. In nucleotides, the CDR3 is TGCAGTGCTAGAGTTAGAGGGATGCTCTCTGGGGCCAACGTCCTGACTTTC.

The rearrangement joins TRBV6-6 to TRBJ2-5, with 7 bases matching TRBD1. The germline V gene has CDR1 MNHNY and CDR2 SVGAGI (reference sequence). The V segment lost 2 bases and the J segment 4 bases; nucleotides outside the gene matches: 13. The CDR3 length is 17 residues. The CDR3 coding sequence is TGTGCCAGCAGTTACCGACCCGGGACAGAAAGGAGAGAGACCCAGTACTTC. This encodes CASSYRPGTERRETQYF.

V gene TRBV20-1 combines with J gene TRBJ2-3; no clear D gene. Germline CDR1 reads DFQATT; CDR2 reads SNEGSKA (reference sequence). Deletions cut 3 bases from V and 2 bases from J, with 18 bases between. This CDR3 comprises 16 residues. Written as DNA, the CDR3 is TGCAGTGCTAGTGGATCCAGCATCAAGACCACAGATACGCAGTATTTT. Residues: CSASGSSIKTTDTQYF.

There are a few counts of this clonotype. The chain carries TRBV7-2 and TRBJ2-7, with D perhaps matching TRBD1 or TRBD2 (5 bases each). Deletions cut 0 bases from V and 5 bases from J, with 11 bases between. This CDR3 has 14 amino acids. CDR1 SGHTA and CDR2 FQGNSA come from the germline V gene. CDR3 protein: CASSLARGPNEQYF. The CDR3 region has the DNA TGTGCCAGCAGCTTAGCGAGGGGCCCTAACGAGCAGTACTTC. The full variable domain, its missing parts supplied by reference TRBV7-2 and TRBJ2-7, is GAGVSQSPSNKVTEKGKDVELRCDPISGHTALYWYRQSLGQGLEFLIYFQGNSAPDKSGLPSDRFSAERTGGSVSTLTIQRTQQEDSAVYLCASSLARGPNEQYFGPGTRLTVT.

This clonotype was seen a handful of times. The chain links TRBV7-2 to TRBJ2-6; D remains unclear. V lost 1 base, J lost 1 base, and 11 bases lay in between. Germline lookup yields CDR1 SGHTA and CDR2 FQGNSA. CDR3 length equals 17 residues. Here the CDR3 DNA reads TGTGCCAGCAGCTTAGAGGTCAGGTTATCTGGGGCCAACGTCCTGACTTTC. It yields the protein CASSLEVRLSGANVLTF.

This clonotype was found a few times. CDR3 nucleotides: TGTGCCAGCAGTTTAGTAGGGTCACGAGATGGCTATGGCTACACCTTC. This codes for CASSLVGSRDGYGYTF. V and J are TRBV28 and TRBJ1-2, with D uncertain. CDR1 MDHEN and CDR2 SYDVKM come from the germline V gene. The CDR3 has 16 residues. The V gene lost 2 bases and the J gene lost 4 bases, with 17 bases spanning the gap.

The chain links TRBV7-9 to TRBJ1-1; TRBD1 matches at 7 bases. The CDR3 is made up of 15 amino acids. Trimming cost V 5 bases and J 2 bases; bases outside gene matches: 8. Germline V CDR1 and CDR2: SEHNR, FQNEAQ (reference sequence). CDR3 residues: CASSLRQGVNTEAFF. The CDR3 DNA reads TGTGCCAGCAGCCTACGACAGGGAGTAAACACTGAAGCTTTCTTT.

This clonotype showed up just a few times. The chain couples TRBV6-6 to TRBJ1-1; a weak D match, TRBD1 (6 bases). V lost 5 bases, J lost 1 base, and 17 bases lay in between. This CDR3 spans 16 amino acids. Per germline, CDR1 MNHNY and CDR2 SVGAGI (reference sequence). For the CDR3, the DNA is TGTGCCAGCAGTCCACAGGGTCGAATGCCGAACACTGAAGCTTTCTTT. This sequence encodes CASSPQGRMPNTEAFF.

Worth noting for this clonotype: An end of the junction does not agree with germline; a read error may underlie this. The chain has TRBV27 and TRBJ2-3, with 7 bases identical to TRBD1. This CDR3 region has 16 residues. Germline values: CDR1 MNHEY, CDR2 SMNVEV (reference sequence). The chain's CDR3 is CAGSEYRGRSTDTQYF. For the CDR3, the DNA is TGTGCCGGCAGCGAGTACAGGGGTCGGAGCACAGATACGCAGTATTTT.

This rearrangement joins TRBV4-1 to TRBJ2-5, with D unresolved. The germline V gene encodes CDR1 MGHRA and CDR2 YSYEKL. The CDR3 is 14 residues long. V was clipped by 1 base and J by 5 bases, with 11 bases between them. CDR3 bases: TGCGCCAGCAGCCAAGTTGGCGCCGCCGAGACCCAGTACTTC. This encodes CASSQVGAAETQYF.

The gene calls are TRBV7-2 and TRBJ2-1; a possible D gene is TRBD1 (5 bases). Per germline, CDR1 SGHTA and CDR2 FQGNSA. The V gene lost 3 bases and the J gene lost 0 bases, with 12 bases spanning the gap. This CDR3 spans 16 amino acids. CDR3 nucleotide sequence: TGTGCCAGCAGCTTTATCGACAGCCGCTCCTACAATGAGCAGTTCTTC. Translation gives CASSFIDSRSYNEQFF.

This clonotype was seen a few times. This chain joins TRBV7-2 and TRBJ2-3; 7 bases align to TRBD1. V was clipped by 5 bases and J by 1 base; unmatched bases: 6. The CDR3 covers 15 residues. The germline gives CDR1 SGHTA, CDR2 FQGNSA. The CDR3 DNA reads as TGTGCCAGCAGCCCCCGGGACAGTGGCACAGATACGCAGTATTTT. Protein: CASSPRDSGTDTQYF.

This clonotype was observed a few times. The chain combines TRBV20-1 with TRBJ1-5, with D possibly being TRBD1 (5 bases). Germline lookup yields CDR1 DFQATT and CDR2 SNEGSKA (reference sequence). The CDR3 contains 16 residues. The ends were cut back, 6 bases at V and 3 bases at J, with 21 bases in the middle. The CDR3 is CSAGEPTGQFNQPQHF. The CDR3 DNA is TGCAGTGCAGGGGAACCCACGGGGCAGTTCAATCAGCCCCAGCATTTT.

The V gene is TRBV12-3 or TRBV12-4, the J gene TRBJ2-1, with 10 positions matching TRBD2. The CDR3 length is 13 residues. Trimming at V came to 8 bases and at J to 8 bases, leaving 6 bases not matched to a gene. The CDR3 region is CASRSGGAHEQFF. The CDR3 nucleotides are TGTGCCAGCCGAAGCGGGGGGGCCCATGAGCAGTTCTTC.

This clonotype showed up just a few times. Written as DNA, the CDR3 is TGTGCCAGCAGTTACGGGGCCCTCCAAGAGACCCAGTACTTC. Its protein is CASSYGALQETQYF. This chain uses TRBV6-5 with TRBJ2-5, with D possibly being TRBD1 (5 bases). V lost 2 bases and J lost 1, with 8 bases in between. Germline CDR1 and CDR2: MNHEY and SVGAGI. This CDR3 region has 14 residues.

This CDR3 is CASRGGLKTQYF. The CDR3 nucleotides are TGTGCCAGCAGAGGGGGCCTGAAGACCCAGTACTTC. The chain couples TRBV28 to TRBJ2-5; TRBD1 matches 7 bases. Germline loops: CDR1 MDHEN, CDR2 SYDVKM. CDR3 length: 12 residues. V shed 6 bases and J 6 bases; nucleotides not matched to a gene: 4.

The table lists this clonotype with a few counts. The chain has TRBV6-2 or TRBV6-3 and TRBJ2-7, with D possibly being TRBD1 or TRBD2 (5 bases each). Germline V CDR1 and CDR2: MNHEY, SVGEGT. V was trimmed by 2 bases and J by 2 bases, leaving 13 bases between them. This CDR3 has 15 residues. The CDR3 region has the DNA TGTGCCAGCAGTTACGGGGGTTCAGAGGCCTACGAGCAGTACTTC. It codes for CASSYGGSEAYEQYF.

This clonotype occurred a few times. V and J are TRBV4-2 and TRBJ2-4, with 10 bases lining up with TRBD2. The CDR3 spans 19 residues. V shed 3 bases, J shed 0 bases, and the junction held 11 bases outside the gene matches. Germline V gene sequence: CDR1 LGHNA, CDR2 YNFKEQ. CDR3 loop: CASSHRLAGRASAKNIQYF. The CDR3 nucleotides are TGTGCCAGCAGCCATCGACTAGCGGGTCGGGCCTCAGCCAAAAACATTCAGTACTTC.

The V and J genes are TRBV7-9 and TRBJ2-6; D unresolved. Trimming took off 5 bases at V and 0 bases at J, with 8 bases between the two ends. Germline V CDR1 and CDR2: SEHNR, FQNEAQ (reference sequence). The CDR3 sequence is 15 residues long. CDR3 residues: CASSNHVSGANVLTF. The CDR3 nucleotides are TGTGCCAGCAGCAATCATGTCTCTGGGGCCAACGTCCTGACTTTC.

V usage is TRBV4-2 and J usage is TRBJ2-7; the D gene is possibly TRBD1 (5 bases). CDR3 size: 13 residues. The germline V gene encodes CDR1 LGHNA and CDR2 YNFKEQ. V shed 4 bases and J shed 6 bases, with 13 bases lying between them. The CDR3 region has the DNA TGTGCCAGCAGCCGGGGTCAGGGTTCCGAGCAGTACTTC. This sequence encodes CASSRGQGSEQYF.